Shown below are 4 T cell receptor beta chains from a single sample sequenced in a study of cytomegalovirus exposure and HLA in healthy donors. TCRdb's copy holds only in-frame clones and misses some; the assay was immunoSEQ multiplex PCR. This sample yields 150,000 to 200,000 clones, of which about 85% are seen a single time; roughly 15% belongs to the top ten. Material for sequencing was PBMCs. All receptors derive from a man between 18 and 35 years old in good health and CMV-seropositive.

The rearrangement links TRBV29-1 to TRBJ1-2; no definite D call. Germline-derived CDR1 and CDR2 are SQVTM and ANQGSEA. Trimming took 3 bases from V and 0 from J, leaving 14 bases between them. CDR3 length equals 15 residues. The chain's CDR3 is CSVDPVSFTNYGYTF. The CDR3 DNA sequence: TGCAGCGTTGACCCGGTTTCATTTACTAACTATGGCTACACCTTC.

This chain joins TRBV6-1 and TRBJ2-7, with 7 bases lining up with TRBD1. The CDR3 is made up of 13 amino acids. Germline V lookup: CDR1 MNHNS, CDR2 SASEGT. V gave up 6 bases and J gave up 3 bases; unmatched junction bases: 5. CDR3 amino acids: CASSLTGVYEQYF. In DNA form, the CDR3 reads TGTGCCAGCAGCCTTACAGGGGTCTACGAGCAGTACTTC.

The chain employs TRBV28 and TRBJ1-2; possible D gene TRBD1, 6 bases. Germline V gene data show CDR1 as MDHEN and CDR2 as SYDVKM. The CDR3 runs 13 residues. V dropped 5 bases and J dropped 8 bases, with 15 bases sitting between them. The CDR3 DNA follows: TGTGCCAGCAGTAGACAGGCCCGGATGGGCTACACCTTC. It translates to CASSRQARMGYTF.

The rearrangement uses TRBV20-1 and TRBJ1-1, with unresolved D. CDR3 size: 10 residues. V lost 0 bases and J 7 bases, leaving 3 bases between the germline ends. The germline V gene encodes CDR1 DFQATT and CDR2 SNEGSKA (reference sequence). This chain's CDR3 is CSARDSEAFF. For the CDR3, the DNA is TGCAGTGCTAGAGACAGTGAAGCTTTCTTT.